A selection of T cell receptor beta chains follows, all from one sample in a study of T cells after yellow fever vaccination. TCRdb reprocessed the 5' RACE reads with MiXCR, giving one entry per CDR3 protein. The table lists about 63,000 distinct CDR3 sequences, 7.4% of them singletons. The sample was CD8+ T cells sorted from PBMCs, taken 15 days after the yellow fever booster vaccination. Receptor source: a man aged 30 to 45 who received the YFV17D yellow fever vaccine. CDR3s include the opening cysteine and the closing phenylalanine or tryptophan. D genes are given only for firm matches. Size is omitted from some rows. Given values are once, few, many or a class for expanded clones.

TRBJ2-1 | NA | many | TRBV6-6 | CASSYILHNEQFF | TGTGCCAGCAGTTACATACTCCACAATGAGCAGTTCTTC
TRBJ2-7 | TRBD2 | many | TRBV5-6 | CASTPRTSGYLYEQYF | TGTGCCAGCACCCCTCGGACTAGCGGGTATTTATACGAGCAGTACTTC
TRBJ2-1 | TRBD2 | few | TRBV20-1 | CSAVLAGSYNEQFF | TGCAGTGCGGTGCTAGCGGGTTCCTACAATGAGCAGTTCTTC
TRBJ2-7 | NA | many | TRBV9 | CASKAQNPYEQYF | TGTGCCAGCAAAGCCCAAAACCCCTACGAGCAGTACTTC
TRBJ1-5 | NA | many | TRBV27 | CASSFGRLGQPQHF | TGTGCCAGCAGTTTCGGCAGGCTGGGTCAGCCCCAGCATTTT
TRBJ2-3 | NA | many | TRBV7-8 | CASSLTVLSLDTQYF | TGTGCCAGCAGCTTAACAGTGCTGAGTCTTGATACGCAGTATTTT
TRBJ2-1 | TRBD2 | many | TRBV4-3 | CASSHLPGREASSYNEQFF | TGCGCCAGCAGCCATCTCCCGGGGCGGGAGGCAAGCTCCTACAATGAGCAGTTCTTC
TRBJ2-2 | NA | many | TRBV12-3/TRBV12-4 | CASLGGPGELFF | TGTGCCAGTCTGGGGGGGCCCGGGGAGCTGTTTTTT
TRBJ2-7 | TRBD2 | NA | TRBV7-2 | CASSRGLAGGWQYF | TGTGCCAGCAGCCGGGGACTAGCGGGGGGGTGGCAGTACTTC
TRBJ1-2 | NA | NA | TRBV7-9 | CASSLIGAHNDGYTF | TGTGCCAGCAGCTTAATAGGGGCTCACAATGATGGCTACACCTTC
TRBJ2-2 | TRBD1 | many | TRBV12-3/TRBV12-4 | CASRVTGGPTGELFF | TGTGCCAGCAGGGTCACAGGGGGCCCCACCGGGGAGCTGTTTTTT
TRBJ2-1 | NA | many | TRBV12-3/TRBV12-4 | CASSWGNEQFF | TGTGCCAGCAGTTGGGGCAATGAGCAGTTCTTC
TRBJ2-2 | TRBD1 | many | TRBV11-2 | CASSSPGTDRFPGTGELFF | TGTGCCAGCAGTTCTCCCGGGACAGACAGATTCCCAGGGACCGGGGAGCTGTTTTTT
TRBJ2-1 | NA | many | TRBV15 | CATSRDAPLGGNEQFF | TGTGCCACCAGCAGAGATGCCCCCCTCGGGGGCAATGAGCAGTTCTTC
TRBJ2-6 | NA | NA | TRBV28 | CASRGGVTSGANVLTF | TGTGCCAGCAGAGGAGGGGTAACCTCTGGGGCCAACGTCCTGACTTTC
TRBJ2-7 | TRBD2 | many | TRBV29-1 | CSVEGASGYEQYF | TGCAGCGTTGAAGGAGCTAGCGGCTACGAGCAGTACTTC
TRBJ2-5 | NA | many | TRBV29-1 | CSAKAETQYF | TGCAGCGCCAAAGCCGAGACCCAGTACTTC
TRBJ1-2 | NA | many | TRBV4-2 | CASSQDLGYTF | TGTGCCAGCAGCCAAGATCTCGGCTACACCTTC
TRBJ2-5 | TRBD1 | many | TRBV7-7 | CASSLRGRWQETQYF | TGTGCTAGCAGTCTCAGGGGGCGTTGGCAAGAGACCCAGTACTTC
TRBJ2-6 | NA | many | TRBV6-1 | CASSTNGANVLTF | TGTGCCAGCAGCACAAATGGGGCCAACGTCCTGACTTTC
TRBJ2-7 | NA | NA | TRBV5-5 | CASSPGRGYEQYF | TGTGCCAGCAGCCCCGGGCGGGGCTACGAGCAGTACTTC
TRBJ1-1 | NA | many | TRBV6-2/TRBV6-3 | CASSYSSVGYTEAFF | TGTGCCAGCAGTTACTCCTCGGTCGGCTACACTGAAGCTTTCTTT
TRBJ2-7 | TRBD2 | many | TRBV27 | CASSFLAGGPSSYEQYF | TGTGCCAGCAGTTTCCTAGCGGGAGGGCCGAGCTCCTACGAGCAGTACTTC
TRBJ2-7 | NA | few | TRBV12-3/TRBV12-4 | CASSQGPEQYF | TGTGCCAGCAGTCAGGGCCCCGAGCAGTACTTC
TRBJ2-7 | NA | many | TRBV29-1 | CSVGGGQRSSEQYF | TGCAGCGTTGGTGGGGGCCAGCGTTCCTCCGAGCAGTACTTC
TRBJ2-7 | NA | many | TRBV9 | CASSVGTPYEQYF | TGTGCCAGCAGCGTCGGGACACCTTACGAGCAGTACTTC
TRBJ2-7 | TRBD2 | many | TRBV4-3 | CASSRKKSGRADEQYF | TGCGCCAGCAGCCGAAAAAAAAGCGGGAGGGCAGACGAGCAGTACTTC
TRBJ2-1 | NA | few | TRBV29-1 | CSVVQRSYNEQFF | TGCAGCGTTGTGCAGCGGTCCTACAATGAGCAGTTCTTC
TRBJ2-5 | NA | many | TRBV3-1 | CASSQGAGQETQYF | TGTGCCAGCAGCCAAGGGGCGGGGCAAGAGACCCAGTACTTC
TRBJ2-1 | TRBD2 | many | TRBV7-6 | CASSLSLADNEQFF | TGTGCCAGCAGCTTAAGTCTAGCGGACAATGAGCAGTTCTTC
TRBJ1-5 | TRBD1 | many | TRBV28 | CASSVFGTGNQPQHF | TGTGCCAGCAGCGTATTCGGGACAGGCAATCAGCCCCAGCATTTT
TRBJ2-4 | NA | many | TRBV21-1 | CVGGTKSRNIQYF | TGTGTCGGGGGAACTAAGAGTCGGAACATTCAGTACTTC
TRBJ2-7 | TRBD2 | many | TRBV11-2 | CASSSGGALYEQYF | TGTGCCAGCAGCTCCGGGGGGGCCCTCTACGAGCAGTACTTC
TRBJ2-5 | TRBD2 | many | TRBV5-1 | CASSGGLAGGPTQETQYF | TGCGCCAGCAGCGGTGGACTAGCGGGAGGGCCTACCCAAGAGACCCAGTACTTC
TRBJ2-3 | NA | many | TRBV15 | CATSPTQTDTQYF | TGTGCCACCAGCCCCACTCAGACAGATACGCAGTATTTT
TRBJ2-7 | NA | many | TRBV3-1 | CASSPGTLSNEQYF | TGTGCCAGCAGCCCCGGGACCCTCTCGAACGAGCAGTACTTC
TRBJ2-7 | NA | NA | TRBV11-3 | CASSSDPPGTDLYEQYF | TGTGCCAGCAGCTCGGATCCCCCGGGGACCGATCTCTACGAGCAGTACTTC
TRBJ2-5 | TRBD1 | many | TRBV10-2 | CASSALPSTGPTGETQYF | TGCGCCAGCAGTGCCCTCCCATCGACAGGGCCAACGGGGGAGACCCAGTACTTC
TRBJ2-7 | TRBD2 | many | TRBV29-1 | CSAGTSDSYEQYF | TGCAGCGCAGGGACTAGCGACTCCTACGAGCAGTACTTC
TRBJ1-3 | NA | many | TRBV25-1 | CASSAGGRGTGNTIYF | TGTGCCAGCAGTGCCGGCGGTAGGGGGACTGGAAACACCATATATTTT
TRBJ2-1 | TRBD2 | many | TRBV20-1 | CSARDLWTSGKDEQFF | TGCAGTGCTAGAGATCTGTGGACTAGCGGGAAAGATGAGCAGTTCTTC
TRBJ2-5 | NA | many | TRBV27 | CASRRGRIQETQYF | TGTGCCAGCAGGAGGGGTCGAATTCAAGAGACCCAGTACTTC
TRBJ1-6 | NA | many | TRBV12-3/TRBV12-4 | CASSRGLGSPLHF | TGTGCCAGCAGTCGAGGTTTGGGTTCACCCCTCCACTTT
TRBJ1-2 | TRBD1 | few | TRBV6-1 | CASSQRTGRRIGYTF | TGTGCCAGCAGTCAAAGGACAGGGAGAAGAATTGGCTACACCTTC
TRBJ2-5 | NA | many | TRBV10-2 | CASSEFSPGTQYF | TGCGCCAGCAGTGAGTTCTCCCCCGGAACCCAGTACTTC
TRBJ2-1 | TRBD2 | many | TRBV9 | CASNGGAPGTRKGNEQFF | TGTGCCAGCAATGGGGGGGCTCCCGGGACTAGAAAAGGGAATGAGCAGTTCTTC
TRBJ1-1 | TRBD1 | NA | TRBV5-4 | CASSWGQGNTEAFF | TGTGCCAGCAGCTGGGGACAGGGGAACACTGAAGCTTTCTTT
TRBJ2-3 | TRBD2 | many | TRBV7-8 | CASSPKREGLFLSTDTQYF | TGTGCCAGCAGCCCAAAGCGGGAGGGCCTTTTTTTAAGCACAGATACGCAGTATTTT
TRBJ2-3 | TRBD2 | NA | TRBV7-2 | CASSPFLAGSPDTQYF | TGTGCCAGCAGCCCTTTCCTAGCGGGGAGCCCAGATACGCAGTATTTT
TRBJ2-7 | TRBD1 | many | TRBV6-1 | CASKQTGGLYEQYF | TGTGCCAGCAAACAGACAGGGGGCCTCTACGAGCAGTACTTC
TRBJ2-1 | TRBD2 | many | TRBV7-2 | CASRPNSGHSYNEQFF | TGTGCCAGCAGACCCAATAGCGGGCACTCCTACAATGAGCAGTTCTTC
TRBJ2-5 | NA | many | TRBV4-2 | CASSQDGQGKESETQYF | TGTGCCAGCAGCCAAGATGGTCAGGGGAAGGAGTCGGAGACCCAGTACTTC
TRBJ2-7 | NA | many | TRBV3-1 | CASSQYSGTPNSYEQYF | TGTGCCAGCAGCCAATATTCCGGGACACCCAACTCCTACGAGCAGTACTTC
TRBJ1-5 | NA | NA | TRBV27 | CASSLLLNQPQHF | TGTGCCAGCAGTCTCCTCCTCAATCAGCCCCAGCATTTT
TRBJ1-1 | NA | many | TRBV20-1 | CSARDYPGANTEAFF | TGCAGTGCTAGAGATTATCCAGGGGCGAACACTGAAGCTTTCTTT